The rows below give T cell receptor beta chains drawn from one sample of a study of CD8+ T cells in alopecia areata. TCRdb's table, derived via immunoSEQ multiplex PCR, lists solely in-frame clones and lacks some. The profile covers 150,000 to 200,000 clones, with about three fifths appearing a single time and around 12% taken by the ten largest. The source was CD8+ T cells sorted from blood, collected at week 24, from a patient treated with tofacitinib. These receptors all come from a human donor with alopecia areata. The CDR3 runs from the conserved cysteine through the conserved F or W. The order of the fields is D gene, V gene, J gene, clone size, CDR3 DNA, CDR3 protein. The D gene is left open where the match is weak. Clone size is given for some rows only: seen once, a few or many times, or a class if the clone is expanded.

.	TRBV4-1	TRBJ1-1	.	TGCGCCAGCAGCCAAGAGCCCCAGGGCCCGGGCACTGAAGCTTTCTTT	CASSQEPQGPGTEAFF
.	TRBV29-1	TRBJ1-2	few	TGCAGCGTTGTGGAAGGGGACTATGGCTACACCTTC	CSVVEGDYGYTF
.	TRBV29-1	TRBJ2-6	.	TGCAGCGTTGGGTTGACAGAAGACTCTGGGGCCAACGTCCTGACTTTC	CSVGLTEDSGANVLTF
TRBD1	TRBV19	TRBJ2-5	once	TGTGCCAGTAGTACGCAGGGGGCGGCCCAAGAGACCCAGTACTTC	CASSTQGAAQETQYF
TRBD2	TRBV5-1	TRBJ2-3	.	TGCGCCAGCACCATAGCGGGGGGGATTAGACCGCAGTATTTT	CASTIAGGIRPQYF
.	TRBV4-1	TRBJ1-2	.	TGCGCCAGCAGCCAAGGACAGGTTCTAAACTATGGCTACACCTTC	CASSQGQVLNYGYTF
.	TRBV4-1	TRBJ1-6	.	TGCGCCAGCAGCCAAGCCCCTGGCGCAGTCGCTTTTTCGGATCCCCTCCACTTT	CASSQAPGAVAFSDPLHF
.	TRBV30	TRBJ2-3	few	TGTGCCTGGAGTGCCACAGGGAGCACAGATACGCAGTATTTT	CAWSATGSTDTQYF
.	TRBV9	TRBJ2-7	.	TGTGCCAGCAGCGCAACGTACCGAAGTGTAAACTACGAGCAGTACTTC	CASSATYRSVNYEQYF
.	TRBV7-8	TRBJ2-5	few	TGTGCCAGCAGGGGCAGGGGGGAAGAGACCCAGTACTTC	CASRGRGEETQYF
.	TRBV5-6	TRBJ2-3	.	TGTGCCAGCAGCTCACCTCAGGCCGGGGCTGGGTCATTAGATACGCAGTATTTT	CASSSPQAGAGSLDTQYF
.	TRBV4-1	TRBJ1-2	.	TGCGCCAGCAGCCGACTTGGGACGGTCCGTAACTATGGCTACACCTTC	CASSRLGTVRNYGYTF
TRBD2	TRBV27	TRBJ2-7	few	TGTGCCAGCAGTTTAAGGCGGGGGTACGAGCAGTACTTC	CASSLRRGYEQYF
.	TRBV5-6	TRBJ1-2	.	TGTGCCAGCTTACCGGGGGCCAGTAGTTATGGCTACACCTTC	CASLPGASSYGYTF
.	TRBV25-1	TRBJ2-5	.	TGTGCCAGCAGTGAAGGGTGGGGGGGCCGCCAAGAGACCCAGTACTTC	CASSEGWGGRQETQYF
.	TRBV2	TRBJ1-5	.	TGTGCCAGCAGTGAAATGGGGTATCAGCCCCAGCATTTT	CASSEMGYQPQHF
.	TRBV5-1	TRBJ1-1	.	TGCGCCAGCAGCTTGAGGGCACGAGGGTTGGAAACTGAAGCTTTCTTT	CASSLRARGLETEAFF
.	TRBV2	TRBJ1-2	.	TGTGCCAGCTCTGCGGACAGCCTAAACTATGGCTACACCTTC	CASSADSLNYGYTF
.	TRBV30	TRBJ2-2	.	TGTGCCTGGAGTGAACAGTACACCGGGGAGCTGTTTTTT	CAWSEQYTGELFF
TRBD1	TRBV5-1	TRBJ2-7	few	TGCGCCAGCTCTCCTCAAGGGGACAGGGGGCCGTACGAGCAGTACTTC	CASSPQGDRGPYEQYF
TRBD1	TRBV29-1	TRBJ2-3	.	TGCAGCGTGGGGACAGGGGGAGATACGCAGTATTTT	CSVGTGGDTQYF
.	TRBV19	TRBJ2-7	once	TGTGCCAGTAGTTCCCCTAGCCGGCCCTACGAGCAGTACTTC	CASSSPSRPYEQYF
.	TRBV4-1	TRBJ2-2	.	TGCGCCAGCAGCCAAGAGTCGTCCGGGGAGCTGTTTTTT	CASSQESSGELFF
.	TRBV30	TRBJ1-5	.	TGTGCCTGGAGTGAGGTTATCCCAGGGGCTCAGCCCCAGCATTTT	CAWSEVIPGAQPQHF
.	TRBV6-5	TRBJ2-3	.	TGTGCCAGCAGCCCACACGGAGGGGGCACAGATACGCAGTATTTT	CASSPHGGGTDTQYF
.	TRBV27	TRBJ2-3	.	TGTGCCAGCAGTTTTCAAGATACGCAGTATTTT	CASSFQDTQYF
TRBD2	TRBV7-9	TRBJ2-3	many	TGTGCCAGCAGCCCGGCTCTAGGTCGCGGGGGAAGCACAGATACGCAGTATTTT	CASSPALGRGGSTDTQYF
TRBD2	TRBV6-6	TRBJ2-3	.	TGTGCCAGCAGGTTAACTAGCGGGGGTACAGATACGCAGTATTTT	CASRLTSGGTDTQYF
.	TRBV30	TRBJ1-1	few	TGTGCCTGGACCCATACGGGGGGGCTGAATGAAGCTTTCTTT	CAWTHTGGLNEAFF
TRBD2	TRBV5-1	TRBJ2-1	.	TGCGCCAGCAGCCAGCGGGGGGGCCGCAATGAGCAGTTCTTC	CASSQRGGRNEQFF
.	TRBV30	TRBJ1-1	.	TGTGCAGTATGGGGATCGGGGACTGAAGCTTTCTTT	CAVWGSGTEAFF
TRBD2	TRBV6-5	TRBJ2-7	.	TGTGCCAGCAGGGGGACTAACTACGAGCAGTACTTC	CASRGTNYEQYF
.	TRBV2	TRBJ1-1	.	TGTGCCAGCAGTGAATCGGGCTTTGAAGCTTTCTTT	CASSESGFEAFF
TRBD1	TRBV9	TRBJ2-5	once	TGTGCCAGCAGCGTAGCAGACAGGGGGCCTACGGACTTC	CASSVADRGPTDF
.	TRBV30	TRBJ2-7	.	TGTGCCTGGAGTGTCCCTTGGGCCTACGAGCAGTACTTC	CAWSVPWAYEQYF
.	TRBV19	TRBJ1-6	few	TGTGCCAGTAGCTTGGTCGGGACCCAGGAGTCACCCCTCCACTTT	CASSLVGTQESPLHF
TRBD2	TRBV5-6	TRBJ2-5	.	TGTGCCAGCAGCTGGGGGACTAGCCCCAGGGAGACCCAGTACTTC	CASSWGTSPRETQYF
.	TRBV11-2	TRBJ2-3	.	TGTGCCAGCAGCCCCCTGGATAGCACAGATACGCAGTATTTT	CASSPLDSTDTQYF
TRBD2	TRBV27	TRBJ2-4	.	TGTGCCAGCAGTTTATTTAGCGGGGACAAAAACATTCAGTACTTC	CASSLFSGDKNIQYF
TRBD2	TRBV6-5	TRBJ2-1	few	TGTGCCAGCAGCCTCGGGAGGGTAGAGTTCTTC	CASSLGRVEFF
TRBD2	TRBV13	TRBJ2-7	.	TGTGCCAGCAGTTTTTCGGGGAGGGGCGAGCAGTACTTC	CASSFSGRGEQYF
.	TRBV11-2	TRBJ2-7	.	TGTGCCAGCAGCTTAGTTGGCTACGAGCAGTACTTC	CASSLVGYEQYF
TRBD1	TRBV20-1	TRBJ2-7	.	TGCAGTGTTCCGACAGGGCGGGAGCAGTACTTC	CSVPTGREQYF
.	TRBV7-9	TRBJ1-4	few	TGTGCCAGCAGCAAAGATGTGGAAAAACTGTTTTTT	CASSKDVEKLFF
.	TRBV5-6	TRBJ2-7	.	TGTGCCAGCAGCTTGCCGGGGTCTACCTACGAGCAGTACTTC	CASSLPGSTYEQYF
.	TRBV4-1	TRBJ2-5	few	TGCGCCAGCAGCCAGGAGGGGTTTGGAGAGACCCAGTACTTC	CASSQEGFGETQYF
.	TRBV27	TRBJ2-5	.	TGTGCCAGCAGTCCATACCCCCGGGAGACCCAGTACTTC	CASSPYPRETQYF
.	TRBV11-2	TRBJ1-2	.	TGTGCCAGCAGCTTAGCCCCAGGGGCTAACTATGGCTACACCTTC	CASSLAPGANYGYTF
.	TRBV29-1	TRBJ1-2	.	TGCAGCGTTGAAGGAAAGAACTATGGCTACACCTTC	CSVEGKNYGYTF
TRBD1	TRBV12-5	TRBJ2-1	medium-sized	TGTGCTAGTGGTCCAGAGGGACAGGCTAGCTACAATGAGCAGTTCTTC	CASGPEGQASYNEQFF